This is a list of T cell receptor beta chains from one sample in a study of blood T cell repertoires in COVID-19. TCRdb's copy holds only in-frame clones and misses some; the assay was immunoSEQ multiplex PCR. Counted here are 180,000 or so clones, 80% to 90% occurring once; the ten biggest clones make up roughly 8%. The sample consisted of peripheral blood. The receptors were sampled from a man aged 55 to 70 with acute or convalescent COVID-19. Both conserved end residues are trimmed from each CDR3. Clone sizes are given selectively: once, few, many, or a class where the clone is expanded.

TRBJ2-7 | NA | TRBV5-5 | ASSLHPPGEQY
TRBJ2-5 | NA | TRBV4-1 | ASSQEGQGSTTQY
TRBJ1-4 | few | TRBV29-1 | SVGYGSGNEKLF
TRBJ1-4 | NA | TRBV5-1 | ASSLDGTGYEKLF
TRBJ1-2 | NA | TRBV11-1 | ASSADRIYGGYT
TRBJ1-3 | NA | TRBV15 | ATSRDPGGSGNTIY
TRBJ2-2 | NA | TRBV3-1/TRBV3-2 | ASSQDRGMTGELF
TRBJ2-5 | NA | TRBV2 | ASRGITGTGLFRETQY
TRBJ2-7 | NA | TRBV18 | ASSPGTAYSYEQY
TRBJ2-1 | NA | TRBV19 | ASRGWPSGRNEQF
TRBJ1-5 | NA | TRBV13 | ASSLGLKNQPQH
TRBJ1-1 | NA | TRBV24-1 | ATSDSRQGDTEAF
TRBJ2-7 | NA | TRBV5-6 | ASSQQSYEQY
TRBJ2-6 | NA | TRBV18 | ASSPRSGTDRSGANVLT
TRBJ1-4 | NA | TRBV20-1 | SARQEEKLF
TRBJ1-2 | NA | TRBV2 | ASSEDREGGYT
TRBJ1-5 | few | TRBV19 | ASSGTGASRQPQH
TRBJ1-2 | NA | TRBV9 | ASSPATGSYGYT
TRBJ1-4 | NA | TRBV2 | ASSVVSGTNEKLF
TRBJ2-1 | NA | TRBV28 | ASSLQREGDEQF
TRBJ1-5 | NA | TRBV5-3 | ARSLRIQLGTGVSNQPQH
TRBJ1-6 | NA | TRBV6-5 | ASGPVNSPLH
TRBJ2-2 | NA | TRBV28 | ASSQSRSGELF
TRBJ2-7 | NA | TRBV6-5 | ASSYGEVGPYEQY
TRBJ2-7 | NA | TRBV21-1 | ASSKAPREWGEQY
TRBJ2-2 | many | TRBV19 | ASNSGRAPGELF
TRBJ2-2 | NA | TRBV9 | ASSVGTTTGAGELF
TRBJ1-2 | few | TRBV6-5 | ASSAGTGGYWCT
TRBJ1-1 | NA | TRBV18 | ASSPVGGGTEAF
TRBJ1-5 | NA | TRBV19 | ASSIYTGVINQPQH
TRBJ2-3 | NA | TRBV27 | ASSLSGEGLDTQY
TRBJ1-1 | many | TRBV4-1 | ASREGQRQAF
TRBJ2-1 | NA | TRBV10-3 | AAAGRAGPSYNEQF
TRBJ2-7 | NA | TRBV19 | ASSITGNGYEQY
TRBJ2-7 | NA | TRBV19 | ASSSPLQSSYEQY
TRBJ1-5 | NA | TRBV6-5 | ASTLERGQPQH
TRBJ1-2 | NA | TRBV6-5 | ASRGGGRGNYGYT
TRBJ2-1 | NA | TRBV9 | ASSVDQGGSYNEQF
TRBJ2-1 | NA | TRBV5-1 | ASKGGVSSYNEQF